The T cell receptor beta chain described here comes from a study of T cells in Graves' hyperthyroidism and ophthalmopathy. This clonotype was detected a few times. What it binds is unknown. Study results and caveats: Ophthalmopathy was identified by the model a median around 5.9 months ahead of onset.

The germline V gene has CDR1 SGHVS and CDR2 FQNEAQ. V was pared by 1 base and J by 5 bases, with 9 bases between. The CDR3 length is 15 residues. Amplification of TCR beta CDR3 regions used RNA as the template. The primer set for the first-round RT-PCR of the TCR CDR3 was HTBI. TCRdb re-called the multiplex PCR reads through MiXCR, storing one row per CDR3 protein. The sample yields hundreds of thousands of distinct CDR3 sequences, around 16% seen once. The chain employs TRBV7-8 and TRBJ1-6; D unresolved. Sequenced: blood. This clonotype was sampled from a woman in her thirties or forties with Graves' ophthalmopathy. DNA of the CDR3: TGTGCCAGCAGCTTAGTTTGGCAGGATAATTCACCCCTCCACTTT. This translates into CASSLVWQDNSPLHF. Combining the CDR3 with reference TRBV7-8 and TRBJ1-6 gives the whole variable domain GAGVSQSPRYKVAKRGQDVALRCDPISGHVSLFWYQQALGQGPEFLTYFQNEAQLDKSGLPSDRFFAERPEGSVSTLKIQRTQQEDSAVYLCASSLVWQDNSPLHFGNGTRLTVT.